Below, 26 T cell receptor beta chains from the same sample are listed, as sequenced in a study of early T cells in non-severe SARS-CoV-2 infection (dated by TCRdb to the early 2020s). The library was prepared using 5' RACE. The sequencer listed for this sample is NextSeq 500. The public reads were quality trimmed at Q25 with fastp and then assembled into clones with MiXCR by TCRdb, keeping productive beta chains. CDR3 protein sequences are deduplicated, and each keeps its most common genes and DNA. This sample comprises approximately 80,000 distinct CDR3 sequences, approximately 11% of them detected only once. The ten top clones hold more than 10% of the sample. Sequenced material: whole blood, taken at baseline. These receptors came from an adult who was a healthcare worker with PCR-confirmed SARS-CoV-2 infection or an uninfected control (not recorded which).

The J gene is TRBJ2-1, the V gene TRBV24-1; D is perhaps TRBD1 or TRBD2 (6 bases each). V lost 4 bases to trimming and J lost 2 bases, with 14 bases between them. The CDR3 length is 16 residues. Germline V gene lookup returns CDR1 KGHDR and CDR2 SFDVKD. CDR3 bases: TGTGCCACCAGTGAGGGAGGACAGTTGCCCTACAATGAGCAGTTCTTC. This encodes CATSEGGQLPYNEQFF.

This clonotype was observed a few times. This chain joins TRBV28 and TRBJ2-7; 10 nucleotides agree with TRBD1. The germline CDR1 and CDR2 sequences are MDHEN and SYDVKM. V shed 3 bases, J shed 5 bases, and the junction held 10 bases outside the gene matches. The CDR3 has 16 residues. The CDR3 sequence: CASSFPPGTGVHEQYF. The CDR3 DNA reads TGTGCCAGCAGTTTTCCCCCGGGGACAGGGGTCCACGAGCAGTACTTC.

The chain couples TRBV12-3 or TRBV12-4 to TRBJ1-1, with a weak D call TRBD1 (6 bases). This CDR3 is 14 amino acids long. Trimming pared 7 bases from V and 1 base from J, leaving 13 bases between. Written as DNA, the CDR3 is TGTGCCAGCACCCCTTGGGGGGCGAACACTGAAGCTTTCTTT. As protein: CASTPWGANTEAFF.

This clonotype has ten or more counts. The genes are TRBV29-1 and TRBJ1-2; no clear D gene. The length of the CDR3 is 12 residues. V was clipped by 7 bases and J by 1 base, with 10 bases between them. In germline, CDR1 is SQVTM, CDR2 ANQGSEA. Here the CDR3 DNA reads TGCAGCGCGTCGGGCGGTAACTATGGCTACACCTTC. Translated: CSASGGNYGYTF.

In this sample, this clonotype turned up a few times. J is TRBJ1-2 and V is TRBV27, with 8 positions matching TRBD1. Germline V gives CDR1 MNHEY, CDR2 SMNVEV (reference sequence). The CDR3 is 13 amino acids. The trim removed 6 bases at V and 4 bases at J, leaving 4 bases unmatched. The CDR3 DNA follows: TGTGCCAGCAGCGAAGACAGGGGCTATGGCTACACCTTC. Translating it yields CASSEDRGYGYTF.

CDR3 coding DNA: TGTGCCAGCAGCTACGTCCTACAGAGTGAGCAGTTCTTC. Translating it yields CASSYVLQSEQFF. The chain combines TRBV7-2 with TRBJ2-1; D is unresolved. Trimming stripped 4 bases from V and 9 bases from J, with 13 bases between. The CDR3 is made up of 13 amino acids. Germline V CDR1 and CDR2: SGHTA, FQGNSA.

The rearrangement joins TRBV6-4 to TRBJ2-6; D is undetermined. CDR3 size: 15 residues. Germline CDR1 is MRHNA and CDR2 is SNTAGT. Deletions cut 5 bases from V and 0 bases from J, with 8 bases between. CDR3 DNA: TGTGCCAGCAGTCCGAATCCCTCTGGGGCCAACGTCCTGACTTTC. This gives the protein CASSPNPSGANVLTF.

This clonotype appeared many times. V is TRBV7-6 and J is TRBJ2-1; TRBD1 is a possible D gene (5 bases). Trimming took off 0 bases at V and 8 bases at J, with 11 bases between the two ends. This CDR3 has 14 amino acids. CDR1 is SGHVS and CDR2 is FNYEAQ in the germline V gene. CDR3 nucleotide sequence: TGTGCCAGCAGCTTAGCGCAGGGTGTTCATGAGCAGTTCTTC. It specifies CASSLAQGVHEQFF.

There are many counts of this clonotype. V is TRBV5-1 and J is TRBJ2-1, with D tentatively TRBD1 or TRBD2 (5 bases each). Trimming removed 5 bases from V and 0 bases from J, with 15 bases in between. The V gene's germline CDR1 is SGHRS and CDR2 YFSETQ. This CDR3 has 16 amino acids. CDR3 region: CASSWGTPPSYNEQFF. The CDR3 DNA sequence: TGCGCCAGCAGTTGGGGGACGCCTCCCTCCTACAATGAGCAGTTCTTC.

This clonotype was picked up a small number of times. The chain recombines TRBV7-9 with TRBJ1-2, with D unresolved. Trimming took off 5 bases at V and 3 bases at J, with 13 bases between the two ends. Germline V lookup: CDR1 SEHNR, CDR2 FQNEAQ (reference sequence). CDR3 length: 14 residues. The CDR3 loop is CASSQAQNDYGYTF. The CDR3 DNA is TGTGCCAGCAGCCAAGCCCAGAACGACTATGGCTACACCTTC.

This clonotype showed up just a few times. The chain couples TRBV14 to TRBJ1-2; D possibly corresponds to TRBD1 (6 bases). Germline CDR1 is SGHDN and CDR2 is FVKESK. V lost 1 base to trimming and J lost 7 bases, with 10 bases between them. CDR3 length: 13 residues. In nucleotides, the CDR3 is TGTGCCAGCAGCCAAGGCAGGGGTGGTGGCTACACCTTC. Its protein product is CASSQGRGGGYTF.

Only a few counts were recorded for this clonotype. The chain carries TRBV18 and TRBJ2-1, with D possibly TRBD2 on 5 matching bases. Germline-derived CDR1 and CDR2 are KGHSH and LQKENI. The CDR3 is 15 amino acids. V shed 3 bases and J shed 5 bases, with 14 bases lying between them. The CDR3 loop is CASSPPTRLDNEQFF. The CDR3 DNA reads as TGTGCCAGCTCACCCCCCACTAGGTTGGACAATGAGCAGTTCTTC. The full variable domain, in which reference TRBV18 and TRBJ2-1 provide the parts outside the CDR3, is NAGVMQNPRHLVRRRGQEARLRCSPMKGHSHVYWYRQLPEEGLKFMVYLQKENIIDESGMPKERFSAEFPKEGPSILRIQQVVRGDSAAYFCASSPPTRLDNEQFFGPGTRLTVL.

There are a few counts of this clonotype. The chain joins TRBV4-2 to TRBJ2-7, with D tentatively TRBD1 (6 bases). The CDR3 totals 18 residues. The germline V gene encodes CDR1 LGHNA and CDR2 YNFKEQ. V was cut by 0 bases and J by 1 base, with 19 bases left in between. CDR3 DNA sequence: TGTGCCAGCAGCCAAGATGAACAGGGCCAATTAATTTCCTACGAGCAGTACTTC. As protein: CASSQDEQGQLISYEQYF.

The CDR3 here is CASSYEGQPNEKLFF. CDR3 DNA: TGTGCCAGCAGCTACGAGGGACAGCCTAATGAAAAACTGTTTTTT. The rearrangement links TRBV2 to TRBJ1-4; 7 nucleotides match TRBD1. V shed 6 bases, J shed 3 bases, and the junction held 7 bases outside the gene matches. This CDR3 is 15 amino acids long. Germline assignment: CDR1 SNHLY and CDR2 FYNNEI.

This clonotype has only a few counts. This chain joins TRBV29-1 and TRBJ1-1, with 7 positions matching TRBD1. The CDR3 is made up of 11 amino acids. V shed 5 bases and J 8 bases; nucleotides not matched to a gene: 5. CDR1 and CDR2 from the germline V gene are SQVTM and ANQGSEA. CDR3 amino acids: CSVRDSREAFF. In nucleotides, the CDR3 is TGCAGCGTTCGGGACAGCAGAGAAGCTTTCTTT. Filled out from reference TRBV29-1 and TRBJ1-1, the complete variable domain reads SAVISQKPSRDICQRGTSLTIQCQVDSQVTMMFWYRQQPGQSLTLIATANQGSEATYESGFVIDKFPISRPNLTFSTLTVSNMSPEDSSIYLCSVRDSREAFFGQGTRLTVV.

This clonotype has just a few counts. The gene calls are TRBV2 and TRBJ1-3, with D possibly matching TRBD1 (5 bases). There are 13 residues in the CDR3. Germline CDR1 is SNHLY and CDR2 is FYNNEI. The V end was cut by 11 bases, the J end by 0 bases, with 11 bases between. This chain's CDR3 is CAGDSASGNTIYF. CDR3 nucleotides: TGTGCCGGCGACAGTGCCTCTGGAAACACCATATATTTT.

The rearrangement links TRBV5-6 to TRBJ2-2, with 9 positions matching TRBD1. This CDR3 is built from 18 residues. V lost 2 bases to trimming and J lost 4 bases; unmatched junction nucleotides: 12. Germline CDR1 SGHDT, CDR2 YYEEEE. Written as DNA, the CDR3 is TGTGCCAGCAGCTTAGGGACAGGGAGTAGGAGTATCACCGGGGAGCTGTTTTTT. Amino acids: CASSLGTGSRSITGELFF.

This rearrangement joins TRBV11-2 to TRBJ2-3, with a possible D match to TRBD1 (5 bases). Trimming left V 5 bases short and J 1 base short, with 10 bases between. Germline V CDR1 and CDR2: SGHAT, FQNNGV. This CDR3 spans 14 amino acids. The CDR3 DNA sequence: TGTGCCAGCAGCAGAGACAGCCGCACAGATACGCAGTATTTT. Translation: CASSRDSRTDTQYF.

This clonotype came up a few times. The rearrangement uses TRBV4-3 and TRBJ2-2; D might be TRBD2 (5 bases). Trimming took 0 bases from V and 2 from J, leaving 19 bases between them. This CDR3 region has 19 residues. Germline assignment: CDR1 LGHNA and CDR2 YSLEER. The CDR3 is CASSQDVAINYVNTGELFF. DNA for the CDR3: TGCGCCAGCAGCCAAGATGTAGCGATCAACTATGTTAACACCGGGGAGCTGTTTTTT.

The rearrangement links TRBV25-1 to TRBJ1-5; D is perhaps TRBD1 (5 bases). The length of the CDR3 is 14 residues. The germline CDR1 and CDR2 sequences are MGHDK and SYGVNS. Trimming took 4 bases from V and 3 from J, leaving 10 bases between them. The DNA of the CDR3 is TGTGCCAGCAGTGGGGACTTTTACAATCAGCCCCAGCATTTT. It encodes CASSGDFYNQPQHF.

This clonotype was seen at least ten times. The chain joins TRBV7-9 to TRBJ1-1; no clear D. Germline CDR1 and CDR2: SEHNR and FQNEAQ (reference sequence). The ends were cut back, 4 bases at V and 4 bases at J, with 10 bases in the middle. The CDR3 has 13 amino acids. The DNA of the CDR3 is TGTGCCAGCAGCTCGCAGGTCCGCACTGAAGCTTTCTTT. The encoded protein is CASSSQVRTEAFF.

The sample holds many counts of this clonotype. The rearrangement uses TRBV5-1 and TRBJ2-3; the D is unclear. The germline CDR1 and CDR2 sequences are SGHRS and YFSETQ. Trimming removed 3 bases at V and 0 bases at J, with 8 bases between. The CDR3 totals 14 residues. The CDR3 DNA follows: TGCGCCAGCAGCTCCCTGACTAGCACAGATACGCAGTATTTT. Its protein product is CASSSLTSTDTQYF.

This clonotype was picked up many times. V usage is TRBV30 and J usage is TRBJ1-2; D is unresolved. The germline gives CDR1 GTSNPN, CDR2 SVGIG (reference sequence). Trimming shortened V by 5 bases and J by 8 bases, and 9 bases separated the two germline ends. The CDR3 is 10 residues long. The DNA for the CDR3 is TGTGCCTGGGGGATTAGGGGCTACACCTTC. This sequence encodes CAWGIRGYTF. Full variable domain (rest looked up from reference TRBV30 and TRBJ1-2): SQTIHQWPATLVQPVGSPLSLECTVEGTSNPNLYWYRQAAGRGLQLLFYSVGIGQISSEVPQNLSASRPQDRQFILSSKKLLLSDSGFYLCAWGIRGYTFGSGTRLTVV.

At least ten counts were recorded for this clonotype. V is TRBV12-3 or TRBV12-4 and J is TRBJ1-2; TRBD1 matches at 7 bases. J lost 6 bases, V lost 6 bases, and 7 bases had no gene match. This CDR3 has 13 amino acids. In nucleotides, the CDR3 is TGTGCCAGCAGCCCGGCGCAGGGGGATGGCTACACCTTC. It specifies CASSPAQGDGYTF.

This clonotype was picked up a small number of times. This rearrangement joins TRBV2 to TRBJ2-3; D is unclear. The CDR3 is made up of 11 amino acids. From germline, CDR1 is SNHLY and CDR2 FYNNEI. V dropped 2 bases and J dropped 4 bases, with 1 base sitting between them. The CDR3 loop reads CASSEPDTQYF. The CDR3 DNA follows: TGTGCCAGCAGTGAACCAGATACGCAGTATTTT.

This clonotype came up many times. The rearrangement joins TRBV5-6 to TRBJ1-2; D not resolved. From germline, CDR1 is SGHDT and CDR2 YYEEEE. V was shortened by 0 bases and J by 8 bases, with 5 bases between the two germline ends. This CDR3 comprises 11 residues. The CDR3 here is CASSLGAGYTF. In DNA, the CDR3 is TGTGCCAGCAGCTTGGGGGCCGGCTACACCTTC.